Shown below are 3 T cell receptor beta chains from a single sample sequenced in a study of T cells of healthy individuals. In TCRdb, the 5' RACE reads were re-called with MiXCR into one record per CDR3 protein. The table records about 60,000 distinct CDR3 sequences, 15% to 20% of them present only once. The origin of the receptors is a human donor in good health.

The chain couples TRBV6-5 to TRBJ2-5; tentative D call: TRBD1 (5 bases). CDR1 and CDR2 from the germline V gene are MNHEY and SVGAGI. Trimming cost V 2 bases and J 1 base, with 14 bases left between them. The CDR3 spans 16 residues. The CDR3 sequence: CASSYVGAGSQETQYF. The CDR3 bases are TGTGCCAGCAGTTACGTTGGGGCAGGATCCCAAGAGACCCAGTACTTC.

The table lists this clonotype with a few counts. CDR3 in amino acids: CSAREPWGYEQYF. DNA of the CDR3: TGCAGTGCTAGAGAGCCGTGGGGGTACGAGCAGTACTTC. The rearrangement joins TRBV20-1 to TRBJ2-7; D possibly matches TRBD1 or TRBD2 (5 bases each). V gave up 0 bases and J gave up 4 bases, with 10 bases separating them. CDR3 length equals 13 residues. Looked up from germline, CDR1 is DFQATT and CDR2 is SNEGSKA (reference sequence).

This clonotype has only a few counts. This chain links TRBV25-1 with TRBJ2-3; unclear D gene. The CDR3 has 12 residues. Per the germline V gene, CDR1 is MGHDK and CDR2 is SYGVNS. V gave up 6 bases and J gave up 0 bases, with 4 bases separating them. This CDR3 is CASSASTDTQYF. Here the CDR3 DNA reads TGTGCCAGCAGCGCAAGCACAGATACGCAGTATTTT.